The rows below give T cell receptor beta chains drawn from one sample of a study of graft-versus-host responses after intestinal transplantation. The antigens for these receptors are not known. Libraries were prepared by immunoSEQ multiplex PCR; TCRdb keeps only in-frame clonotypes and omits some of them. The sample records about 100,000 clones, 87% being singletons. The specimen was unstimulated CD4+ T cells sorted from spleen or lymph node cells, collected before transplant. The receptors stem from a human donor who was the organ donor for an intestinal transplant. Both conserved end residues are part of each CDR3. The D gene is left open where the match is weak. Rows may omit the clone size; those that give it use once, few, many or a size class.

>TRBD1|TRBV6-5|NA|TRBJ2-3
CASSYSSQGDATQYF
TGTGCCAGCAGTTACTCGAGCCAGGGGGATGCTACGCAGTATTTT
>TRBD1|TRBV6-5|NA|TRBJ1-2
CASRPDRGSYGYTF
TGTGCCAGCAGACCGGACAGGGGCAGCTATGGCTACACCTTC
>TRBD1|TRBV7-2|NA|TRBJ2-5
CASSPGTGEETQYF
TGTGCCAGCAGCCCCGGGACAGGGGAAGAGACCCAGTACTTC
>TRBD1|TRBV7-2|NA|TRBJ1-5
CASSTRQGGQPQHF
TGTGCCAGCAGCACTAGACAGGGCGGACAGCCCCAGCATTTT
>TRBD1|TRBV5-8|NA|TRBJ2-1
CASTDRGRSYNEQFF
TGTGCCAGCACGGACAGGGGAAGGTCCTACAATGAGCAGTTCTTC
>TRBD2|TRBV10-1|NA|TRBJ2-3
CASSDGGTDTQYF
TGCGCCAGCAGTGACGGGGGGACAGATACGCAGTATTTT
>NA|TRBV7-5|NA|TRBJ1-3
CVRSLGTLLGSGNTIYF
TGTGTCAGAAGCTTGGGGACTTTACTTGGCTCCGGAAACACCATATATTTT
>TRBD2|TRBV10-2|NA|TRBJ2-7
CASRARTSGYYEQYF
TGCGCCAGCAGGGCAAGGACTAGCGGATACTACGAGCAGTACTTC
>NA|TRBV9|NA|TRBJ2-3
CASSVGGAYQADTQYF
TGTGCCAGCAGCGTAGGAGGAGCATATCAAGCAGATACGCAGTATTTT
>NA|TRBV5-6|NA|TRBJ2-1
CASSLDWVFSYNEQFF
TGTGCCAGCAGCTTGGACTGGGTCTTTTCTTACAATGAGCAGTTCTTC
>NA|TRBV5-4|medium-sized|TRBJ1-4
CASSLGYNEKLFF
TGTGCCAGCAGCTTGGGGTACAATGAAAAACTGTTTTTT
>NA|TRBV5-1|once|TRBJ1-3
CASSLGSATPENTIYF
TGCGCCAGCAGCTTAGGTTCGGCAACCCCCGAAAACACCATATATTTT
>TRBD1|TRBV28|NA|TRBJ1-2
CASSYIRDRYF
TGTGCCAGCAGCTACATCCGGGACAGATACTTC
>TRBD1|TRBV30|NA|TRBJ1-1
CAWSLGTADTEAFF
TGTGCCTGGAGTCTCGGGACAGCTGACACTGAAGCTTTCTTT
>TRBD1|TRBV5-1|NA|TRBJ1-6
CASSFKGQEISPLHF
TGCGCCAGCAGCTTCAAGGGACAGGAAATTTCACCCCTCCACTTT
>NA|TRBV7-3|NA|TRBJ2-2
CASSQTGTLNTGELFF
TGTGCCAGCAGCCAGACCGGGACACTAAACACCGGGGAGCTGTTTTTT
>NA|TRBV19|NA|TRBJ1-5
CASSPQGSGLRTQHF
TGTGCCAGTAGTCCGCAGGGCTCAGGGCTCCGTACCCAGCATTTT
>NA|TRBV30|NA|TRBJ1-1
CAWSRGGGMNTEAFF
TGTGCCTGGAGTCGGGGGGGAGGCATGAACACTGAAGCTTTCTTT
>TRBD1|TRBV5-4|NA|TRBJ1-4
CASSLGTGGNEKLFF
TGTGCCAGCAGCTTGGGGACAGGGGGTAATGAAAAACTGTTTTTT
>NA|TRBV2|NA|TRBJ2-4
CASSEAGLMNIQYF
TGTGCCAGCAGTGAGGCAGGGTTAATGAACATTCAGTACTTC
>NA|TRBV6-6|NA|TRBJ1-6
CASSSPGGSPLHF
TGTGCCAGCAGTTCCCCCGGTGGTTCACCCCTCCACTTT
>NA|TRBV6-6|NA|TRBJ2-7
CASSSLYEQYF
TGTGCCAGCAGTTCCCTCTACGAGCAGTACTTC
>NA|TRBV10-3|NA|TRBJ2-3
CAISEAQAGTPRTDTQYF
TGTGCCATCAGTGAGGCGCAGGCGGGAACACCACGCACAGATACGCAGTATTTT
>NA|TRBV6-1|NA|TRBJ1-2
CASGQQGRYTF
TGTGCCAGCGGTCAACAGGGTCGCTACACCTTC
>NA|TRBV28|NA|TRBJ1-1
CASRYSGRISTEAFF
TGTGCCAGCAGATATTCAGGGAGGATAAGCACTGAAGCTTTCTTT
>NA|TRBV7-3|NA|TRBJ1-2
CASSPDSGVNYGYTF
TGTGCCAGCAGCCCCGATAGCGGGGTTAACTATGGCTACACCTTC
>NA|TRBV5-6|NA|TRBJ2-3
CASRRDSYSTDTQYF
TGTGCCAGCAGGAGGGACTCATATAGCACAGATACGCAGTATTTT
>NA|TRBV7-2|NA|TRBJ2-3
CASSLVLPGQTDTQYF
TGTGCCAGCAGCTTAGTGTTACCGGGACAAACAGATACGCAGTATTTT
>TRBD1|TRBV28|NA|TRBJ2-7
CASSPLGQRTYEQYF
TGTGCCAGCAGTCCCCTGGGACAGAGGACCTACGAGCAGTACTTC
>NA|TRBV7-9|NA|TRBJ2-3
CASSLDHLGDTQYF
TGTGCCAGCAGCTTGGACCACCTAGGGGATACGCAGTATTTT
>NA|TRBV11-2|NA|TRBJ1-4
CASSLGRTNEKLFF
TGTGCCAGCAGCTTAGGGAGAACTAATGAAAAACTGTTTTTT
>NA|TRBV18|NA|TRBJ1-2
CATGLDYGYTF
TGTGCCACCGGACTTGACTATGGCTACACCTTC
>TRBD1|TRBV19|NA|TRBJ1-2
CASRNTGTDYGYTF
TGTGCCAGTAGAAACACCGGGACAGACTATGGCTACACCTTC
>NA|TRBV28|NA|TRBJ1-1
CASSLGGSTEAFF
TGTGCCAGCAGTCTCGGTGGGAGCACTGAAGCTTTCTTT
>NA|TRBV27|NA|TRBJ1-1
CASSLSRGTEAFF
TGTGCCAGCAGTTTATCCCGGGGGACTGAAGCTTTCTTT
>TRBD1|TRBV18|NA|TRBJ1-2
CASSPATGVSGYTF
TGTGCCAGCTCACCTGCGACAGGGGTGAGCGGCTACACCTTC
>NA|TRBV7-2|NA|TRBJ2-7
CASSFSSYEQYF
TGTGCCAGCAGCTTCTCTAGCTACGAGCAGTACTTC
>NA|TRBV11-2|NA|TRBJ1-2
CASSLGMDTGTYYGYTF
TGTGCCAGCAGCTTAGGAATGGACACGGGGACTTACTATGGCTACACCTTC
>NA|TRBV13|NA|TRBJ1-3
CASSARTVRSGNTIYF
TGTGCCAGCAGCGCACGTACGGTGCGGTCTGGAAACACCATATATTTT
>NA|TRBV30|NA|TRBJ2-3
CASRWWGGTTDTQYF
TGTGCCTCCCGGTGGTGGGGAGGAACCACAGATACGCAGTATTTT
>NA|TRBV7-7|NA|TRBJ2-1
CASSLKRGEWNEQFF
TGTGCCAGCAGCTTAAAAAGGGGCGAATGGAATGAGCAGTTCTTC
>NA|TRBV5-6|NA|TRBJ2-3
CASSSPGFTDTQYF
TGTGCCAGCAGCTCCCCAGGGTTCACAGATACGCAGTATTTT
>TRBD1|TRBV5-1|NA|TRBJ1-3
CASSSGQGNTIYF
TGCGCCAGCAGCTCGGGACAGGGAAACACCATATATTTT
>NA|TRBV4-1|NA|TRBJ1-2
CASSSMSGTGNYGYTF
TGCGCCAGCAGCTCTATGTCGGGTACAGGTAACTATGGCTACACCTTC
>NA|TRBV28|NA|TRBJ1-1
CASSLKTTNTEAFF
TGTGCCAGCAGTTTAAAAACCACGAACACTGAAGCTTTCTTT
>NA|TRBV4-1|NA|TRBJ2-1
CASSQKPRAGGLNNEQFF
TGCGCCAGCAGCCAAAAGCCCAGAGCCGGGGGACTGAACAATGAGCAGTTCTTC
>TRBD1|TRBV28|NA|TRBJ1-5
CASSLAPGQGSGGAF
TGTGCCAGCAGTTTGGCGCCGGGACAGGGGTCGGGGGGTGCATTT
>NA|TRBV5-1|NA|TRBJ2-6
CASSLEGSSGANVLTF
TGCGCCAGCAGCTTGGAGGGATCCTCTGGGGCCAACGTCCTGACTTTC
>NA|TRBV21-1|NA|TRBJ1-1
CASSKGAPRGHLNTEAFF
TGTGCCAGCAGCAAAGGAGCTCCAAGGGGACACTTGAACACTGAAGCTTTCTTT
>NA|TRBV6-1|NA|TRBJ2-7
CASSEERSYEQYF
TGTGCCAGCAGTGAAGAAAGGAGCTACGAGCAGTACTTC
>TRBD1|TRBV10-3|few|TRBJ2-2
CAQRQGNTGELFF
TGTGCCCAACGACAGGGAAACACCGGGGAGCTGTTTTTT
>NA|TRBV21-1|NA|TRBJ2-5
CARRLAVGETQYF
TGTGCCCGGAGGCTAGCGGTCGGGGAGACCCAGTACTTC
>NA|TRBV12-5|NA|TRBJ2-7
CASGLPGQIPYEQYF
TGTGCTAGTGGTTTACCCGGGCAAATTCCCTACGAGCAGTACTTC
>NA|TRBV19|NA|TRBJ2-1
CASSTLGGEQFF
TGTGCCAGTAGTACCTTGGGGGGTGAGCAGTTCTTC
>NA|TRBV30|NA|TRBJ1-1
CAWSVRSAMNTEAFF
TGTGCCTGGAGTGTACGGTCAGCCATGAACACTGAAGCTTTCTTT
>NA|TRBV4-2|NA|TRBJ2-1
CASSQDLGTPSEQFF
TGTGCCAGCAGCCAAGATTTAGGGACGCCCTCAGAGCAGTTCTTC
>TRBD1|TRBV19|NA|TRBJ2-7
CASSIGTGGSYEQYF
TGTGCCAGTAGTATAGGGACAGGGGGGTCCTACGAGCAGTACTTC
>TRBD1|TRBV27|NA|TRBJ1-6
CASSRQGAGNNSPLHF
TGTGCCAGCAGTCGACAGGGGGCTGGGAATAATTCACCCCTCCACTTT
>TRBD2|TRBV18|NA|TRBJ2-5
CASSRSLLAGYEETQYF
TGTGCCAGCTCACGGTCGCTACTAGCGGGGTACGAAGAGACCCAGTACTTC